This entry describes one T cell receptor (beta chain). Germline CDR1 reads MNHEY; CDR2 reads SVGAGI. The CDR3 has 13 residues. V lost 6 bases to trimming and J lost 12 bases, with 15 bases between them. The table came from immunoSEQ multiplex PCR; TCRdb's copy has only in-frame clones and leaves some out. The table shows about 200,000 clones, with almost 85% occurring only once. This entry comes from a study of blood T cell repertoires in COVID-19. The V gene is TRBV6-5, the J gene TRBJ1-6; D not resolved. The source is a human donor with acute or convalescent COVID-19. The donor label of this sample is uncertain. Sequenced: peripheral blood. DNA for the CDR3: TGTGCCAGCAGCGGCGAATTGAGGTTACCCCTCCACTTT. It yields the protein CASSGELRLPLHF.